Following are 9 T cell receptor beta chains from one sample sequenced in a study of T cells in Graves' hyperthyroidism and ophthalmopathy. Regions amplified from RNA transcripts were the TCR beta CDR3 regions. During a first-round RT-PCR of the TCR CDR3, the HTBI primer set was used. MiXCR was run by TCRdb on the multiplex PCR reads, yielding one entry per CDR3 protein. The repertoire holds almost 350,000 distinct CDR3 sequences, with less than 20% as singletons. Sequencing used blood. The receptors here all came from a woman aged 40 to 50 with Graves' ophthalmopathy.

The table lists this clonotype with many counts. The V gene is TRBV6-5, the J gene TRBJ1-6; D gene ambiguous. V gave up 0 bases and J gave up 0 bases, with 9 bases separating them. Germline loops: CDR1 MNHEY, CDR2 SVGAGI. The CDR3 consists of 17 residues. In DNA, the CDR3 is TGTGCCAGCAGTTACTCAATAGGGAGCTCCTATAATTCACCCCTCCACTTT. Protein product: CASSYSIGSSYNSPLHF.

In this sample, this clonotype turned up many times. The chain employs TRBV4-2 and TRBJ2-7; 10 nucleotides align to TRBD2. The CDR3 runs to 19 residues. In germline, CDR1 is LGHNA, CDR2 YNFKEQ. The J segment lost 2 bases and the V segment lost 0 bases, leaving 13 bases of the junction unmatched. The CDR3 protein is CASSQDLPITSGITYEQYF. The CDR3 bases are TGTGCCAGCAGCCAAGATTTGCCGATCACTAGCGGGATTACCTACGAGCAGTACTTC.

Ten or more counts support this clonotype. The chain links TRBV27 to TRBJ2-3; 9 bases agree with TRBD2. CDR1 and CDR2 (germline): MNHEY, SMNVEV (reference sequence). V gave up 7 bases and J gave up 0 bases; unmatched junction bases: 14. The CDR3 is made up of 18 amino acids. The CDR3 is CASILQKSTSGSTDTQYF. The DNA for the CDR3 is TGTGCCAGCATCCTACAAAAATCGACTAGCGGTAGCACAGATACGCAGTATTTT.

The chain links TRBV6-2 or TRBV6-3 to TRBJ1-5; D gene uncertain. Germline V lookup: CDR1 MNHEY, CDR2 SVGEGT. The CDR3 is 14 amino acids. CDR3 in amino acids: CATTGSYSNQPQHF. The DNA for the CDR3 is TGTGCGACAACGGGCTCCTATAGCAATCAGCCCCAGCATTTT.

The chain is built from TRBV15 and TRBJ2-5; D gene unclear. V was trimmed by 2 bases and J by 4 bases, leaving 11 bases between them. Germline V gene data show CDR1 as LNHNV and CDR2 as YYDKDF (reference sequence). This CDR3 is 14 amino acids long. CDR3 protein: CATSRLGAAETQYF. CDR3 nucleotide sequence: TGTGCCACCAGCAGATTAGGTGCAGCAGAGACCCAGTACTTC.

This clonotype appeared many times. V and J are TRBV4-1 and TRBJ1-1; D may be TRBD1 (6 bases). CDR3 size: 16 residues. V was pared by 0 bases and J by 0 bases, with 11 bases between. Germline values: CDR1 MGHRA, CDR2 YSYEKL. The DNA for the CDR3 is TGCGCCAGCAGCCAAGATCTAGGACAGATGAACACTGAAGCTTTCTTT. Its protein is CASSQDLGQMNTEAFF.

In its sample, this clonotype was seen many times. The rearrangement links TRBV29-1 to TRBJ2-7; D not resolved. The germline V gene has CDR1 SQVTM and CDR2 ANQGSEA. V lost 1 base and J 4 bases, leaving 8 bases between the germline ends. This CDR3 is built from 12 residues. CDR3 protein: CSVEAGPYEQYF. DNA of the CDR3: TGCAGCGTTGAAGCGGGTCCTTACGAGCAGTACTTC.

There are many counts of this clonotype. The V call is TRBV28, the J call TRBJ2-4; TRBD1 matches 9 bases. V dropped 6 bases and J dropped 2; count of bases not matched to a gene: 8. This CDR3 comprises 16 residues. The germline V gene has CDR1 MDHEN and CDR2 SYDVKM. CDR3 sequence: CASSPYRGRPKNIQYF. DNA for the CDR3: TGTGCCAGCAGCCCGTACAGGGGGCGCCCCAAAAACATTCAGTACTTC.

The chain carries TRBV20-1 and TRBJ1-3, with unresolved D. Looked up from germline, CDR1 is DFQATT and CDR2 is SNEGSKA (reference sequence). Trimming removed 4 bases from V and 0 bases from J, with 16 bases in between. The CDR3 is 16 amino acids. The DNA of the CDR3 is TGCAGTGCTACCCTCGCGAAGCCTAGCTCTGGAAACACCATATATTTT. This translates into CSATLAKPSSGNTIYF.